The sequence of this T cell receptor beta chain was determined in a study of blood T cells in healthy people across ages. Study findings and constraints: Naive CD4+ cell counts and diversity both ran higher in long-lived than in aged donors. Using unsorted PBMCs precluded a conclusive naive versus antigen-experienced comparison.

This CDR3 contains 15 residues. V was pared by 0 bases and J by 5 bases, with 16 bases between. Germline V gene data show CDR1 as DFQATT and CDR2 as SNEGSKA (reference sequence). With respect to this clonotype: The antigen remains undetermined.

The use of a sample-barcoded 5' primer and a J-beta primer mix characterized a second PCR of roughly 6 to 11 cycles. TCRdb analysed the 5' RACE reads with MiXCR anew, one entry per CDR3 protein. The data show fewer than 600,000 distinct CDR3 sequences, roughly a quarter seen once. These data were also reused for a study on T cells of mothers and their children. That source reports: Second-PCR primer M1S introduced sample barcodes and 2-4 random nucleotides. Approximately 3 million TCR beta reads per child versus over 10 million per mother.

The chain employs TRBV20-1 and TRBJ2-5, with D maybe TRBD2 (6 bases). The receptor was derived from a boy aged 2 to 9 in good health. Sample: blood. CDR3 in DNA: TGCAGTGCTAGAGACTCCGGGGGTTCGTGGGAGACCCAGTACTTC. Encoded protein: CSARDSGGSWETQYF.